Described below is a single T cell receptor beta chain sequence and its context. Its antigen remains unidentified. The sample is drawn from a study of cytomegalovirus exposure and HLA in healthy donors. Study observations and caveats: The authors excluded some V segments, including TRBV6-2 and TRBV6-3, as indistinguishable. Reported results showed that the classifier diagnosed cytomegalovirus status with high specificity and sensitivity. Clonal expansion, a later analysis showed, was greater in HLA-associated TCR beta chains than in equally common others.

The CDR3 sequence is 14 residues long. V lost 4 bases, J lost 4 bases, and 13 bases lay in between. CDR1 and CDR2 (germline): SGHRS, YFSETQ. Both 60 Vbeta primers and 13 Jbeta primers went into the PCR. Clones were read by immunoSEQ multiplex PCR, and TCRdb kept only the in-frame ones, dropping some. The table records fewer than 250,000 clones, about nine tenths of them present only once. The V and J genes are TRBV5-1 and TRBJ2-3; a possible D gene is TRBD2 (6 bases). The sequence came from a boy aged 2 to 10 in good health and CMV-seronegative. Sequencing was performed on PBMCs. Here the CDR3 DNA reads TGCGCCAGCAGCCCTACTAGCTTAGCAGATACGCAGTATTTT. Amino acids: CASSPTSLADTQYF.